The 8 T cell receptor beta chains presented below share a single source sample, sequenced in a study of blood T cell repertoires in COVID-19. Libraries were prepared by immunoSEQ multiplex PCR; TCRdb keeps only in-frame clonotypes and omits some of them. The sample has 150,000 to 200,000 clones, roughly 85% seen once. Sequenced sample: PBMCs or T cells enriched from blood (not recorded which). All receptors derive from a woman aged 18-35 years who had recovered from COVID-19.

This chain's CDR3 is CASSELSGTGSTEAFF. The DNA for the CDR3 is TGTGCCAGCAGTGAACTGTCCGGGACAGGGAGCACTGAAGCTTTCTTT. The V call is TRBV6-1, the J call TRBJ1-1; 9 bases line up with TRBD1. Per germline, CDR1 MNHNS and CDR2 SASEGT. V lost 2 bases, J lost 4 bases, and 8 bases stayed unmatched. There are 16 residues in the CDR3.

This chain links TRBV2 with TRBJ2-5, with 9 nucleotides matching TRBD1. This CDR3 spans 16 amino acids. Germline V gene sequence: CDR1 SNHLY, CDR2 FYNNEI. V lost 3 bases and J lost 2; bases outside the gene matches: 7. CDR3 region: CASSDLGTGIQETQYF. The CDR3 bases are TGTGCCAGCAGTGACTTAGGGACAGGGATTCAAGAGACCCAGTACTTC.

The chain joins TRBV5-1 to TRBJ1-6; TRBD1 matches 9 bases. The CDR3 is made up of 21 amino acids. CDR1 SGHRS and CDR2 YFSETQ come from the germline V gene. V lost 0 bases to trimming and J lost 9 bases; unmatched junction nucleotides: 22. Here the CDR3 DNA reads TGCGCCAGCAGCTTGGGTCGCTACCTGCGGATACCGGGACAGGGAGGTTCACCCCTCCACTTT. This gives the protein CASSLGRYLRIPGQGGSPLHF.

The chain links TRBV4-3 to TRBJ1-1; 8 bases fit TRBD1. CDR3 length: 16 amino acids. The germline CDR1 and CDR2 sequences are LGHNA and YSLEER. V was pared by 2 bases and J by 0 bases, with 5 bases of the junction left unmatched. The CDR3 protein is CASSQLTGAMNTEAFF. CDR3 sequence (DNA): TGCGCCAGCAGCCAATTGACAGGGGCGATGAACACTGAAGCTTTCTTT.

This clone turned up a few times. The V call is TRBV18, the J call TRBJ1-3; D remains ambiguous. The V end lost 2 bases, the J end lost 0 bases, and 8 bases lay between the germline ends. CDR3 length equals 15 residues. Germline assignment: CDR1 KGHSH and CDR2 LQKENI. The DNA of the CDR3 is TGTGCCAGCTCACCAGAAAGGAGCTCTGGAAACACCATATATTTT. Protein sequence: CASSPERSSGNTIYF.

Here the CDR3 DNA reads TGTGCCAGTAACGTGGGACACAACCTTCAAGAGACCCAGTACTTC. It specifies CASNVGHNLQETQYF. The gene calls are TRBV19 and TRBJ2-5, with D possibly TRBD1 on 6 matching bases. This CDR3 region has 15 residues. Germline CDR1 reads LNHDA; CDR2 reads SQIVND (reference sequence). V gave up 7 bases and J gave up 2 bases, with 17 bases separating them.

The V gene is TRBV2, the J gene TRBJ1-4; 7 nucleotides align to TRBD1. The V gene's germline CDR1 is SNHLY and CDR2 FYNNEI. The V segment lost 7 bases and the J segment 7 bases; nucleotides outside the gene matches: 6. The CDR3 extends over 13 amino acids. CDR3 residues: CASTGGSIEKLFF. CDR3 DNA: TGTGCCAGCACAGGGGGAAGTATTGAAAAACTGTTTTTT. The full variable domain, rest sourced from reference TRBV2 and TRBJ1-4, is EPEVTQTPSHQVTQMGQEVILRCVPISNHLYFYWYRQILGQKVEFLVSFYNNEISEKSEIFDDQFSVERPDGSNFTLKIRSTKLEDSAMYFCASTGGSIEKLFFGSGTQLSVL.

The rearrangement uses TRBV27 and TRBJ1-6, with 7 bases lining up with TRBD1. V was pared by 6 bases and J by 7 bases, with 0 bases of the junction left unmatched. CDR3 size: 12 residues. Germline CDR1 reads MNHEY; CDR2 reads SMNVEV (reference sequence). For the CDR3, the DNA is TGTGCCAGCAGACAGGGGAATTCACCCCTCCACTTT. Protein sequence: CASRQGNSPLHF.